This TCR beta chain was recorded in a study of cytomegalovirus exposure and HLA in healthy donors. The germline V gene encodes CDR1 LNHNV and CDR2 YYDKDF (reference sequence). V lost 3 bases and J lost 6; bases outside the gene matches: 11. This CDR3 is built from 16 residues. This PCR relied on a set of 60 Vbeta primers and 13 Jbeta primers. Measured with immunoSEQ multiplex PCR; TCRdb has only the in-frame clones, and not every one. The sample yields approximately 150,000 clones, 82% seen once. The chain has TRBV15 and TRBJ2-7; 10 bases map to TRBD2. Sequencing was done on a sample of PBMCs. The origin of this receptor is a male donor in good health and CMV-seronegative. The CDR3 loop is CATSSLRPSGSREQYF. In nucleotides, the CDR3 is TGTGCCACCAGCAGCCTGAGGCCTAGCGGGAGCCGCGAGCAGTACTTC.